The present T cell receptor (beta chain) was sequenced within a study of technical replicates of blood from a few donors. Using immunoSEQ multiplex PCR, the repertoire was profiled, and TCRdb retains in-frame clones only, with some absent. This sample has over 80,000 clones, with approximately 96% found just once. Germline V gene lookup returns CDR1 KGHSH and CDR2 LQKENI. CDR3 length equals 14 residues. Trimming cost V 5 bases and J 3 bases; bases outside gene matches: 6. This chain joins TRBV18 and TRBJ1-2, with 7 bases that match TRBD1. This TCR derives from a human donor in good health. The sample was T cells isolated from PBMCs. The CDR3 sequence: CASSTRQGDYGYTF. CDR3 DNA sequence: TGTGCCAGCTCAACCCGACAGGGAGACTATGGCTACACCTTC.